This T cell receptor (beta chain) was sequenced for a study of CD8+ T cells in alopecia areata (dated by TCRdb to the late 2010s). Describing the broader study: Treated patients were enrolled in an open-label pilot trial of oral tofacitinib at 5 to 10 mg twice daily for moderate-to-severe alopecia areata. Tofacitinib was given for 6 to 18 months, followed by 6 months of follow-up off drug to assess delayed response and recurrence. For the treated patients, the SALT score, which quantifies what percentage of scalp surface area is affected, served as the measure of disease severity. High-throughput TCRbeta sequencing was used to examine T cell clonal expansion in alopecia areata in both the C3H/HeJ mouse model and human patients. Scalp tissue and sorted CD4+ and CD8+ peripheral blood T cells from patchy and totalis/universalis alopecia areata patients and from healthy controls were covered by human TCRbeta sequencing. Patients on tofacitinib were biopsied at baseline and after 4 and 24 weeks of treatment, and several of the patients also had a later scalp biopsy. Scalp clonality was compared across normal scalp (n=4), patchy alopecia areata scalp (n=8), and alopecia totalis/universalis scalp (n=8). RNA was extracted with the PAXgene miRNA kit for fixed scalp, the miRNeasy kit for PBMCs, and the RNeasy kit for mouse skin. immunoSEQ multiplex PCR using 35 Vbeta forward primers and 13 Jbeta reverse primers was used to amplify TCRbeta CDR3 regions.

The study at large found these results: Tofacitinib significantly lowered scalp clonality and the number of expanded CD8+ clones among the top 100 scalp clones. Many expanded lesional clones persisted in scalp and blood during tofacitinib treatment, which may partly explain relapse after stopping treatment. Compared with mice, TCR sequences shared between patients were less clear, possibly partly because of HLA diversity across the patient population. Because the treated cohort was small and included a single nonresponder, larger studies are needed to assess links between baseline CD8+ expansion and response. Unlike mouse skin, where gammadelta T cells dominate, normal human skin contains resident alphabeta T cells that get sequenced too, which complicates analysis of the scalp TCR repertoire. Lesional scalp, especially in alopecia totalis/universalis, showed higher clonality and more expanded CD8+ clones than normal scalp, suggesting antigenic drive.

CDR1 is given as LGHNA and CDR2 as YSLEER, both from the germline V gene. There are 16 amino acids in the CDR3, from cysteine to phenylalanine inclusive. Just the 48-base CDR3 DNA is kept, in frame starting at base 1. Germline trimming: 4 bases from V, 1 base from J; junction bases outside gene matches: 5. The library was produced with the immunoSEQ multiplex PCR assay. RNA was extracted from all samples and reverse transcribed into cDNA as template for TCR sequencing. SuperScript III was used to make first-strand cDNA, primed with a 2:1 mix of oligo-dT and random hexamers. A synthetic immune receptor repertoire was used to assess amplification bias, and residual bias was removed computationally. Regarding the original processing steps: Raw reads were preprocessed to remove errors, and CDR3 was defined by IMGT conventions from the conserved cysteine to phenylalanine. Clonality was calculated as 1 minus Shannon entropy normalized by log2 of the number of productive unique TCRs. Whether each scalp clone was CD4 or CD8 was inferred by checking scalp TCRbeta sequences against the CD4 and CD8 repertoires from sorted blood. TCRdb retrieved this table from immuneACCESS and kept in-frame rearrangements only. Not all clones are present; in checked studies, unresolved V genes account for under half, and no reason is known for the remainder. V and J calls and clone size come straight from that table; D and trimming were deduced from the DNA. The table for this sample lists 210,000 or so clones; approximately 72% of them were counted only once. Jointly, the top ten make up approximately 1.2% of the sample.

This clone was counted only a few times. Its antigen is still unknown. Base qualities were left out, and no much larger clone turns up one base away. Per the publication, the treatment or condition label means: oral pan-JAK inhibitor, 5-10 mg twice daily. Lesional scalp punch biopsies and peripheral blood were collected from alopecia areata patients. PBMCs were isolated by density centrifugation and stained for CD3, CD4 and CD8, and CD4+ and CD8+ T cells were sorted on a FACSAria. Here the sequenced sample was CD4+ T cells sorted from blood, taken between weeks 44 and 45, from a patient treated with tofacitinib. The chain uses TRBV4-3 and TRBJ1-3; 9 central bases correspond to TRBD1. The receptor comes from a human donor with alopecia areata. The DNA reads as follows: TGCGCCAGCAGCCCAAGGGGACAGGGATCTGGAAACACCATATATTTT. The translation is CASSPRGQGSGNTIYF.